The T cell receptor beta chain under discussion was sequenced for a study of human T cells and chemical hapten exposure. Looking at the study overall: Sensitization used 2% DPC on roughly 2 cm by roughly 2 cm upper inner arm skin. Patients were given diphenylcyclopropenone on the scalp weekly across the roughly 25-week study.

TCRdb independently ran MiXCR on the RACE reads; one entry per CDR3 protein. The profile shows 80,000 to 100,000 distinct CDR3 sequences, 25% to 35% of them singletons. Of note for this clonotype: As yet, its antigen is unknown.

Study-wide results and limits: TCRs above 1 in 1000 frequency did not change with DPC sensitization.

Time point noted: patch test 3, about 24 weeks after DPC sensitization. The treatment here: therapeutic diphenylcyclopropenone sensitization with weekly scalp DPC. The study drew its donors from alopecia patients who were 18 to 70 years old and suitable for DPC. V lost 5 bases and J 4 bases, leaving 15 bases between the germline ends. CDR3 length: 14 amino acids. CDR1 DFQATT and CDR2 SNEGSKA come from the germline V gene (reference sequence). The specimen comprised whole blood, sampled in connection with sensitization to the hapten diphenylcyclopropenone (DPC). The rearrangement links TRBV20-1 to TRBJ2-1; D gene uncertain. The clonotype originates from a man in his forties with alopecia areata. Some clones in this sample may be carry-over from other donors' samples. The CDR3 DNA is TGCAGTGCTTATCGAACGGCGGTGTACAATGAGCAGTTCTTC. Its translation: CSAYRTAVYNEQFF.